This T cell receptor (beta chain) was captured by sequencing in a study of blood T cell repertoires in COVID-19. Generated by immunoSEQ multiplex PCR, the TCRdb table keeps only in-frame clones and is missing some. In the table there are approximately 210,000 clones, around nine tenths of which are singletons. The CDR3 is made up of 18 amino acids. The germline V gene encodes CDR1 GTSNPN and CDR2 SVGIG (reference sequence). The trim removed 2 bases at V and 4 bases at J, leaving 13 bases unmatched. What was sequenced was peripheral blood. The sequence was collected from a woman in her thirties or forties who had recovered from COVID-19. The chain uses TRBV30 and TRBJ2-2; 10 bases are a match to TRBD1. CDR3 region: CAWSKGYKWTGGTGELFF. CDR3 in DNA: TGTGCCTGGAGTAAGGGGTACAAATGGACAGGGGGCACCGGGGAGCTGTTTTTT.